The present TCR beta chain was sequenced within a study of blood T cell repertoires in COVID-19. Study-level information: Both acute and convalescent COVID-19 samples were obtained from the United States, Italy and Spain. The analysed material was cDNA or gDNA that came from T cells, B-cell-depleted T cells, or PBMCs.

In the authors' workflow: By means of reference gene primer amplification, nucleated cell counts were estimated. Libraries were prepared by immunoSEQ multiplex PCR; TCRdb keeps only in-frame clonotypes and omits some of them. V and J calls and clone size are those listed in that table; D and trimming were worked out from the DNA. The sample includes tens of thousands of clones, about 88% of them seen just once. Germline V gives CDR1 MNHNS, CDR2 SASEGT. This CDR3 spans 14 amino acids. Trimming shortened V by 3 bases and J by 1 base, and 7 bases separated the two germline ends. The clonotype was recovered from a man in his forties or fifties in a cohort sampled during active COVID-19. The sample was peripheral blood. The chain joins TRBV6-1 to TRBJ1-5; weak D call: TRBD1 (5 bases). The CDR3 protein is CASSEGGSNQPQHF. DNA for the CDR3: TGTGCCAGCAGTGAGGGGGGGAGCAATCAGCCCCAGCATTTT.